The 12 T cell receptor beta chains presented below share a single source sample, sequenced in a study of blood T cell repertoires in COVID-19. Clones were read by immunoSEQ multiplex PCR, and TCRdb kept only the in-frame ones, dropping some. This table has approximately 120,000 clones, around 85% appearing once. Input material: peripheral blood. These receptors all stem from a woman of 80 years or more with COVID-19, enrolled during active disease.

V gene TRBV6-2 or TRBV6-3 combines with J gene TRBJ1-1; 9 nucleotides align to TRBD1. Germline CDR1 MNHEY, CDR2 SVGEGT. Losses at the gene ends were 6 bases for V and 1 base for J; bases not matched to a gene: 3. This CDR3 is 14 amino acids long. The chain's CDR3 is CASSGTGWNTEAFF. The CDR3 DNA is TGTGCCAGCAGCGGGACAGGGTGGAACACTGAAGCTTTCTTT.

The J gene is TRBJ2-5, the V gene TRBV7-8; D gene uncertain. The CDR3 runs to 13 residues. Germline lookup yields CDR1 SGHVS and CDR2 FQNEAQ. Trimming left V 2 bases short and J 2 bases short, with 6 bases between. The CDR3 sequence is CASSLMQQETQYF. CDR3 nucleotides: TGTGCCAGCAGCTTAATGCAGCAAGAGACCCAGTACTTC.

The rearrangement uses TRBV7-7 and TRBJ2-5; 7 bases line up with TRBD1. This CDR3 is 14 amino acids long. Per germline, CDR1 SSHAT and CDR2 FNYEAQ (reference sequence). J lost 5 bases, V lost 6 bases, and 9 bases had no gene match. The CDR3 region is CASSPLTGQETQYF. CDR3 in DNA: TGTGCCAGCAGTCCATTGACAGGGCAGGAGACCCAGTACTTC.

The V and J genes are TRBV5-1 and TRBJ1-4; 7 bases line up with TRBD1. The J segment lost 7 bases and the V segment lost 4 bases, leaving 7 bases of the junction unmatched. The CDR3 has 14 residues. The germline CDR1 and CDR2 sequences are SGHRS and YFSETQ. The CDR3 is CASSLRGDGEKLFF. CDR3 coding DNA: TGCGCCAGCAGCCTCAGGGGGGACGGTGAAAAACTGTTTTTT.

The rearrangement links TRBV2 to TRBJ1-5, with 9 nucleotides matching TRBD1. Trimming cost V 6 bases and J 3 bases; bases outside gene matches: 6. This CDR3 is 15 amino acids long. Germline values: CDR1 SNHLY, CDR2 FYNNEI. DNA of the CDR3: TGTGCCAGCAGGGCCGGGACAGGGAACAATCAGCCCCAGCATTTT. Its protein product is CASRAGTGNNQPQHF.

V usage is TRBV6-5 and J usage is TRBJ1-2; 7 positions match TRBD1. Germline V gives CDR1 MNHEY, CDR2 SVGAGI. V shed 8 bases, J shed 7 bases, and the junction held 10 bases outside the gene matches. The CDR3 consists of 13 residues. The CDR3 DNA reads TGTGCCAGCGGGGACAGTGTGTTTGGTGGCTACACCTTC. It codes for CASGDSVFGGYTF.

V gene TRBV7-9 combines with J gene TRBJ2-5; TRBD1 matches 7 bases. Per germline, CDR1 SEHNR and CDR2 FQNEAQ (reference sequence). Trimming at V came to 5 bases and at J to 5 bases, leaving 11 bases not matched to a gene. This CDR3 region has 15 residues. The CDR3 loop reads CASSRTGLSAETQYF. The CDR3 bases are TGTGCCAGCAGCAGGACAGGACTCAGTGCGGAGACCCAGTACTTC.

In this sample, this clone turned up once. The chain employs TRBV11-2 and TRBJ2-1, with D tentatively TRBD2 (6 bases). The germline CDR1 and CDR2 sequences are SGHAT and FQNNGV. The CDR3 spans 16 residues. Trimming removed 6 bases from V and 9 bases from J, with 24 bases in between. CDR3 nucleotides: TGTGCCAGCAGAGTGGGCGGGGCCAGGACTTTCGGTGAGCAGTTCTTC. Its protein product is CASRVGGARTFGEQFF.

A single count supports this clone. The V gene is TRBV5-1, the J gene TRBJ2-5; TRBD1 might be the D (6 bases). The V end was cut by 2 bases, the J end by 7 bases, with 15 bases between. CDR1 and CDR2 (germline): SGHRS, YFSETQ. The CDR3 runs to 14 residues. Here the CDR3 reads CASSLGGESGTQYF. The CDR3 DNA is TGCGCCAGCAGCTTAGGGGGAGAAAGCGGGACCCAGTACTTC.

The chain links TRBV6-6 to TRBJ2-1; 9 nucleotides agree with TRBD2. Germline V gene lookup returns CDR1 MNHNY and CDR2 SVGAGI (reference sequence). The CDR3 consists of 15 residues. V gave up 6 bases and J gave up 6 bases; unmatched junction bases: 9. The chain's CDR3 is CASRLGTSLSNEQFF. The CDR3 nucleotides are TGTGCCAGCAGACTCGGGACTAGCTTATCCAATGAGCAGTTCTTC.

The chain couples TRBV27 to TRBJ2-3, with D possibly being TRBD1 (6 bases). The CDR3 extends over 15 amino acids. Trimming pared 6 bases from V and 2 bases from J, leaving 15 bases between. From germline, CDR1 is MNHEY and CDR2 SMNVEV (reference sequence). This CDR3 reads CASSLDRIATDTQYF. The DNA for the CDR3 is TGTGCCAGCAGCCTTGACAGGATCGCCACAGATACGCAGTATTTT.

The chain is built from TRBV11-2 and TRBJ2-1, with 12 bases matching TRBD2. V was pared by 3 bases and J by 8 bases, with 5 bases of the junction left unmatched. In germline, CDR1 is SGHAT, CDR2 FQNNGV. This CDR3 has 15 amino acids. The chain's CDR3 is CASSLGLAGGYEQFF. As DNA, the CDR3 is TGTGCCAGCAGCTTGGGGCTAGCGGGAGGGTATGAGCAGTTCTTC.